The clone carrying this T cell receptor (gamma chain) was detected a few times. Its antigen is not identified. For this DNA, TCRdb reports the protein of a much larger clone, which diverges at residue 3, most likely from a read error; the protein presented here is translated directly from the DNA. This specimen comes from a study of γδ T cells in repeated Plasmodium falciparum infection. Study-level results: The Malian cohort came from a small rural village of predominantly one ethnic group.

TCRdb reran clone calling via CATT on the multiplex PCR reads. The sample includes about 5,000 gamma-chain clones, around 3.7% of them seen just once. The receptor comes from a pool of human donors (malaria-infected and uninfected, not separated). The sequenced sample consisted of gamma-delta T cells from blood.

CDR3 region: CASWEVLGQKLF. The CDR3 DNA sequence: TGTGCCTCGTGGGAGGTGCTGGGACAGAAACTCTTT. The chain employs TRGV9 and TRGJ1 or TRGJ2. No J gene is reported in TCRdb; it was inferred here by comparing the DNA with germline. The CDR3 is 12 amino acids. The germline CDR1 and CDR2 sequences are GITISATS and ISYDGTV (reference sequence).